These 14 T cell receptor beta chains share one sample of origin, sequenced in a study of human T cells and chemical hapten exposure. Described time point: patch test 3, about 24 weeks after DPC sensitization. The treatment here: therapeutic diphenylcyclopropenone sensitization with weekly scalp DPC. A single record per CDR3 protein comes from TCRdb applying MiXCR to the RACE reads. The data contain 150,000 to 200,000 distinct CDR3 sequences, under 30% of them seen just once; the ten biggest clones take up under 2.5%. The source was whole blood, collected in connection with sensitization to the hapten diphenylcyclopropenone (DPC). All receptors derive from a woman aged 40-49 years with alopecia areata. Some clones in this sample may be carry-over from other donors' samples.

There are a few counts of this clonotype. V is TRBV4-1 and J is TRBJ2-3, with a tentative D call TRBD2 (5 bases). The CDR3 is 11 residues long. V lost 6 bases and J lost 6, with 7 bases in between. The germline V gene has CDR1 MGHRA and CDR2 YSYEKL. In DNA, the CDR3 is TGCGCCAGCAGAGACTACGATACGCAGTATTTT. Translation: CASRDYDTQYF.

The J gene is TRBJ2-2, the V gene TRBV6-2 or TRBV6-3; tentative D call: TRBD2 (6 bases). The CDR3 runs 16 residues. Trimming removed 6 bases from V and 0 bases from J, with 14 bases in between. Germline CDR1 reads MNHEY; CDR2 reads SVGEGT. The CDR3 nucleotides are TGTGCCAGCAGCCGTCTCCTAGCGCCGAACACCGGGGAGCTGTTTTTT. Translating it yields CASSRLLAPNTGELFF.

This clonotype came up a few times. J is TRBJ2-7 and V is TRBV28; TRBD1 aligns across 7 bases. With 7 bases clipped from V and 2 bases from J, the junction kept 8 bases outside the gene matches. The CDR3 spans 14 residues. The germline V gene has CDR1 MDHEN and CDR2 SYDVKM. The CDR3 nucleotides read TGTGCCAGCATTTCAGACAGGGAGCCCTACGAGCAGTACTTC. It encodes CASISDREPYEQYF. Full variable domain (missing parts from reference TRBV28 and TRBJ2-7): DVKVTQSSRYLVKRTGEKVFLECVQDMDHENMFWYRQDPGLGLRLIYFSYDVKMKEKGDIPEGYSVSREKKERFSLILESASTNQTSMYLCASISDREPYEQYFGPGTRLTVT.

This clonotype was seen only a few times. The V gene is TRBV20-1, the J gene TRBJ2-7; D possibly corresponds to TRBD2 (5 bases). The V gene lost 0 bases and the J gene lost 3 bases, with 15 bases spanning the gap. The CDR3 covers 15 residues. Germline CDR1 reads DFQATT; CDR2 reads SNEGSKA (reference sequence). CDR3 sequence (DNA): TGCAGTGCTAGAGATAATACTAGATCTTACTACGAGCAGTACTTC. This sequence encodes CSARDNTRSYYEQYF.

Here the CDR3 DNA reads TGTGCCAGCAGACCCGGGACAAATAATTCACCCCTCCACTTT. It yields the protein CASRPGTNNSPLHF. The chain carries TRBV9 and TRBJ1-6, with D maybe TRBD1 (6 bases). Germline V gene sequence: CDR1 SGDLS, CDR2 YYNGEE. Trimming removed 5 bases at V and 5 bases at J, with 11 bases between. The CDR3 sequence is 14 residues long.

V and J are TRBV4-3 and TRBJ2-1; D might be TRBD1 (5 bases). The CDR3 loop spans 14 amino acids. Germline CDR1 is LGHNA and CDR2 is YSLEER. Trimming removed 3 bases at V and 12 bases at J, with 18 bases between. CDR3 DNA: TGCGCCAGCAGCCAGGCCCTGACAGACCCACGGCAGTTCTTC. It yields the protein CASSQALTDPRQFF.

The chain joins TRBV29-1 to TRBJ1-2, with D perhaps matching TRBD1 (5 bases). The CDR3 spans 13 residues. CDR1 is SQVTM and CDR2 is ANQGSEA in the germline V gene. V was clipped by 5 bases and J by 4 bases, with 14 bases between them. The CDR3 spells CSVRRQLGYGYTF. DNA for the CDR3: TGCAGCGTTCGAAGACAGTTGGGCTATGGCTACACCTTC.

The genes are TRBV27 and TRBJ2-3, with D possibly TRBD1 on 6 matching bases. This CDR3 has 15 amino acids. The ends were cut back, 6 bases at V and 0 bases at J, with 13 bases in the middle. Germline assignment: CDR1 MNHEY and CDR2 SMNVEV (reference sequence). CDR3 DNA: TGTGCCAGCAGCACTACAGGGCGAAGCACAGATACGCAGTATTTT. Its protein product is CASSTTGRSTDTQYF.

The chain combines TRBV27 with TRBJ1-1; 7 bases are shared with TRBD1. The germline V gene encodes CDR1 MNHEY and CDR2 SMNVEV (reference sequence). CDR3 length equals 13 residues. V lost 4 bases and J lost 12; bases outside the gene matches: 11. Here the CDR3 DNA reads TGTGCCAGCAGTTCAATACTGGGCAGGGGGACTTTCTTT. As protein: CASSSILGRGTFF.

J is TRBJ2-7 and V is TRBV29-1, with TRBD2 matching over 9 bases. The CDR3 contains 19 residues. With 8 bases clipped from V and 2 bases from J, the junction kept 25 bases outside the gene matches. In germline, CDR1 is SQVTM, CDR2 ANQGSEA. This chain's CDR3 is CSPRRQCFGLAGYAYEQYF. The CDR3 DNA follows: TGCAGCCCCCGGCGGCAGTGTTTTGGGCTAGCGGGATATGCCTACGAGCAGTACTTC.

A remark on this clonotype: At one end, the junction sequence differs from germline, possibly due to a read error. This chain connects TRBV20-1 to TRBJ2-7; 12 nucleotides match TRBD2. Germline assignment: CDR1 DFQATT and CDR2 SNEGSKA (reference sequence). CDR3 size: 15 residues. CDR3 in amino acids: CSARGLAGGPYEQYF. The CDR3, as DNA: TGCAGTGCGAGAGGGCTAGCGGGAGGGCCGTACGAGCAGTACTTC.

The chain links TRBV20-1 to TRBJ2-3; no clear D. The V gene's germline CDR1 is DFQATT and CDR2 SNEGSKA (reference sequence). The CDR3 consists of 12 residues. Here the CDR3 reads CTLPGPSDTQYF. The CDR3, as DNA: TGCACCCTCCCTGGACCCTCGGATACGCAGTATTTT.

This clonotype was counted only a few times. V is TRBV30 and J is TRBJ2-7; 14 bases match TRBD2. The germline V gene encodes CDR1 GTSNPN and CDR2 SVGIG (reference sequence). The CDR3 covers 15 residues. The junction had 7 bases not matched to a gene; V was cut back by 4 bases and J by 5 bases. The CDR3 loop is CAWTTGLAGADEQYF. CDR3 coding DNA: TGTGCCTGGACCACGGGACTAGCGGGAGCCGACGAGCAGTACTTC.

The chain combines TRBV19 with TRBJ1-5; D unresolved. The V gene lost 1 base and the J gene lost 7 bases, with 14 bases spanning the gap. Germline CDR1 and CDR2: LNHDA and SQIVND (reference sequence). CDR3 size: 15 residues. CDR3 sequence reads: CASSIGRRLGQPQHF. The CDR3 DNA follows: TGTGCCAGTAGTATAGGACGGCGGCTCGGCCAGCCCCAGCATTTT.